A selection of T cell receptor beta chains follows, all from one sample in a study of OX40 agonist ivuxolimab in advanced cancers. The repertoire was sequenced with immunoSEQ multiplex PCR; TCRdb's copy has only in-frame clones and lacks some. The table shows about 70,000 clones, with 80% to 95% occurring only once. The sequences come from CD4+ or CD8+ T cells sorted from blood, collected in a trial of the OX40 agonist ivuxolimab. The origin of the receptors is an adult with an advanced solid tumor such as melanoma, head and neck, liver or kidney cancer. CDR3s include the opening cysteine and the closing phenylalanine or tryptophan. D genes are given only for firm matches. Clone size is shown for a subset of rows, as once, few, many or a class of expanded clone.

TRBV13	NA	TRBJ2-5	NA	15	CASSLGLGTLETQYF	TGTGCCAGCAGCTTAGGCTTAGGGACTTTAGAGACCCAGTACTTC
TRBV9	NA	TRBJ2-7	TRBD1	15	CASSVAGQGPYEQYF	TGTGCCAGCAGCGTAGCGGGACAGGGCCCATACGAGCAGTACTTC
TRBV6-5	NA	TRBJ2-1	NA	15	CASRPRGGAYNEQFF	TGTGCCAGCAGACCCCGAGGGGGGGCCTACAATGAGCAGTTCTTC
TRBV5-1	once	TRBJ2-7	NA	13	CASSLGTGWEQYF	TGCGCCAGCAGCTTGGGTACAGGATGGGAGCAGTACTTC
TRBV2	NA	TRBJ1-6	TRBD1	17	CATRPTGGSSYNSPLHF	TGTGCCACCCGGCCCACAGGGGGGAGCTCCTATAATTCACCCCTCCACTTT
TRBV5-6	NA	TRBJ1-4	TRBD1	16	CASSLAGQTSNEKLFF	TGTGCCAGCAGCTTGGCGGGACAGACAAGTAATGAAAAACTGTTTTTT
TRBV7-8	NA	TRBJ2-5	TRBD1	14	CASSLDRREETQYF	TGTGCCAGCAGCTTGGACAGGAGAGAAGAGACCCAGTACTTC
TRBV7-9	NA	TRBJ1-2	NA	13	CASTTDGSGGYTF	TGTGCCAGCACCACGGACGGGTCGGGGGGCTACACCTTC
TRBV6-5	NA	TRBJ1-2	NA	14	CASSSMGVDYGYTF	TGTGCCAGCAGTTCTATGGGGGTGGACTATGGCTACACCTTC
TRBV10-3	NA	TRBJ2-7	NA	14	CAITDAGATYEQYF	TGTGCCATCACGGATGCGGGGGCTACCTACGAGCAGTACTTC
TRBV13	NA	TRBJ2-1	TRBD2	17	CASSPTPAGAAYNEQFF	TGTGCCAGCAGCCCTACCCCAGCGGGGGCGGCCTACAATGAGCAGTTCTTC
TRBV7-8	NA	TRBJ2-1	NA	13	CASSFGRGNEQFF	TGTGCCAGCAGCTTTGGGAGGGGGAATGAGCAGTTCTTC
TRBV19	NA	TRBJ2-7	NA	11	CASSFGPEQYF	TGTGCCAGTAGTTTCGGTCCCGAGCAGTACTTC
TRBV12-2	NA	TRBJ2-3	NA	20	CASRTCPDRLAGPSTDTQYF	TGTGCAAGTCGCACTTGCCCCGACAGGCTGGCGGGGCCTAGCACAGATACGCAGTATTTT
TRBV15	NA	TRBJ2-1	NA	13	CATSQSVYNEQFF	TGTGCCACCAGTCAGAGTGTATACAATGAGCAGTTCTTC
TRBV27	NA	TRBJ2-7	NA	15	CASSLGTRGGSEQYF	TGTGCCAGCAGTCTGGGGACTCGAGGAGGGAGCGAGCAGTACTTC
TRBV4-3	NA	TRBJ2-4	TRBD1	19	CASSQSPGQEGIAKNIQYF	TGCGCCAGCAGCCAATCCCCGGGACAGGAGGGGATAGCCAAAAACATTCAGTACTTC
TRBV11-2	few	TRBJ1-1	TRBD1	15	CASSLVEGANTEAFF	TGTGCCAGCAGCTTAGTCGAGGGGGCGAACACTGAAGCTTTCTTT
TRBV21-1	NA	TRBJ1-2	NA	15	CASSEWTGSNYGYTF	TGTGCCAGCAGCGAATGGACAGGATCAAACTATGGCTACACCTTC
TRBV7-9	NA	TRBJ1-2	TRBD1	15	CASSLPTGDNYGYTF	TGTGCCAGCAGCTTACCGACAGGGGATAACTATGGCTACACCTTC
TRBV13	once	TRBJ2-1	TRBD2	17	CASSLGLAGGPYNEQFF	TGTGCCAGCAGCCTCGGACTAGCGGGGGGTCCCTACAATGAGCAGTTCTTC
TRBV6-5	NA	TRBJ1-3	NA	16	CASSYSREGPGNTIYF	TGTGCCAGCAGTTACTCGAGGGAGGGGCCCGGAAACACCATATATTTT
TRBV14	NA	TRBJ2-3	NA	15	CASSQDTSWARAQYF	TGTGCCAGCAGCCAAGACACATCATGGGCCCGGGCGCAGTATTTT
TRBV7-9	NA	TRBJ2-1	TRBD1	18	CASSIPLWGQGGTNEQFF	TGTGCCAGCAGCATACCCCTTTGGGGACAGGGGGGTACCAATGAGCAGTTCTTC
TRBV6-6	once	TRBJ2-5	NA	15	CASSYFEGDGETQYF	TGTGCCAGCAGTTACTTCGAGGGGGACGGGGAGACCCAGTACTTC
TRBV27	NA	TRBJ2-3	NA	18	CASRSYPSRDVSTDTQYF	TGTGCCAGCAGATCTTACCCATCCCGGGACGTAAGCACAGATACGCAGTATTTT
TRBV7-9	NA	TRBJ1-2	NA	14	CASSLGWPGVGYTF	TGTGCCAGCAGCTTAGGGTGGCCAGGGGTAGGCTACACCTTC
TRBV7-9	NA	TRBJ2-3	TRBD1	19	CASSLVPGQGPSGTDTQYF	TGTGCCAGCAGCTTAGTCCCGGGACAGGGGCCCTCTGGCACAGATACGCAGTATTTT
TRBV7-9	NA	TRBJ2-5	TRBD1	15	CASSFPGQGRETQYF	TGTGCCAGCAGCTTTCCGGGACAGGGGCGGGAGACCCAGTACTTC
TRBV7-6	NA	TRBJ2-7	TRBD2	17	CASSLVPSGGEFNEQYF	TGTGCCAGCAGCTTGGTCCCTAGCGGGGGTGAGTTTAACGAGCAGTACTTC
TRBV7-9	NA	TRBJ2-5	NA	13	CASSLVQQETQYF	TGTGCCAGCAGCTTAGTTCAACAAGAGACCCAGTACTTC